This TCR beta chain derives from a study of T cell changes during pregnancy in multiple sclerosis. Some clones are missing from TCRdb's copy, which holds only in-frame ones; the method was immunoSEQ multiplex PCR. The table records about 110,000 clones, about 90% of them present only once. This CDR3 has 14 residues. The junction had 2 bases not matched to a gene; V was cut back by 3 bases and J by 7 bases. The germline gives CDR1 MDHEN, CDR2 SYDVKM. This material consisted of peripheral blood, taken before pregnancy. The source of this sequence is a female donor with multiple sclerosis, enrolled in a pregnancy study. The chain joins TRBV28 to TRBJ1-5; 11 nucleotides align to TRBD1. The CDR3 sequence is CASSFGQGAQPQHF. DNA of the CDR3: TGTGCCAGCAGTTTCGGACAGGGGGCCCAGCCCCAGCATTTT.